This entry describes one TCR beta chain. The target of this receptor is not known. No much larger clone exists at a distance of one base, and base qualities are not known. To prepare the library, RT-PCR was applied. Data came from a NextSeq 550. The raw public reads went through TCRdb reprocessing: fastp at Q25, MiXCR clone calling, in-frame beta chains kept. Rows matching on CDR3 protein sequence are summarized as one entry with the most common DNA and genes. For this sample the table gives roughly 190,000 distinct CDR3 sequences, of which around 41% were detected only once. The biggest ten clones account for 33% of the sample. The data originate from a study of patients and donors after allogeneic stem cell transplantation (dated by TCRdb to the early 2020s). CDR1 and CDR2 (MNHEY, SMNVEV) derive from the germline V gene (reference sequence). Including cysteine and phenylalanine, the CDR3 has 15 amino acids. Only the CDR3 DNA is retained, 45 bases long and in frame from the first base. V and J lose 3 bases and 1 base, and a span of 12 bases separates them.

The sample comprised blood, either unsorted or a sorted T cell fraction (not recorded which). Here the chain combines TRBV27 and TRBJ1-1, and the D gene may be TRBD1, 6 bases matching. The receptor comes from a human donor who was either an allogeneic HSCT recipient or a stem cell or donor lymphocyte infusion donor (not recorded which). It is not recorded whose cells these are; they may come from a transplant donor. The CDR3 in this case is CASSLQPQGNTEAFF. The sequenced DNA: TGTGCCAGCAGTTTGCAGCCACAGGGGAACACTGAAGCTTTCTTT.